This is a list of T cell receptor beta chains from one sample in a study of vaccination and CD4 T cells after COVID-19. Each CDR3 protein is one row after TCRdb ran MiXCR on the PCR reads. The sample has about 18,000 distinct CDR3 sequences, around two thirds seen once; the top ten hold 5.5%. No antigen has been assigned to these receptors. Sequences were obtained from CD4+ T cells from blood, cultured in vitro. These receptors were collected from a human donor who had recovered from COVID-19. CDR3s include the opening cysteine and the closing phenylalanine or tryptophan. Fields, in order: CDR3 length, D gene, V gene, clone size, J gene, CDR3 protein, CDR3 DNA. The D gene is left open where the match is weak. Expanded clones get a size class; other rows say once, few or many, or leave the size out.

>16|-|TRBV6-5|-|TRBJ1-2
CASSYSVTTSNYGYTF
TGTGCCAGCAGTTACTCTGTGACAACCTCTAACTATGGCTACACCTTC
>16|-|TRBV27|-|TRBJ1-1
CASSNEVFRGRGEAFF
TGTGCCAGCAGCAACGAGGTATTTCGGGGTCGGGGTGAAGCTTTCTTT
>14|-|TRBV6-2/TRBV6-3|-|TRBJ1-1
CASTDGGGWTEAFF
TGTGCCAGCACTGACGGAGGGGGATGGACTGAAGCTTTCTTT
>14|-|TRBV6-1|once|TRBJ1-1
CASKRGARETEAFF
TGTGCCAGTAAGAGGGGGGCTAGGGAGACTGAAGCTTTCTTT
>17|-|TRBV7-8|few|TRBJ1-4
CASSLGLMAAGGEKLFF
TGTGCCAGCAGCTTAGGCTTGATGGCGGCGGGGGGGGAAAAACTGTTTTTT
>18|-|TRBV6-1|-|TRBJ1-5
CASEKQLPNPSSNQPQHF
TGTGCCAGCGAGAAACAGTTACCAAACCCGAGCAGCAATCAGCCCCAGCATTTT
>14|TRBD1|TRBV7-9|few|TRBJ1-6
CASSWTGSNSPLHF
TGTGCCAGCAGCTGGACAGGTTCGAATTCACCCCTCCACTTT
>13|-|TRBV28|once|TRBJ1-4
CASSRAGDEKLFF
TGTGCCAGCAGCCGGGCGGGAGATGAAAAACTGTTTTTT
>16|-|TRBV7-8|-|TRBJ1-1
CASSPLFGGQNTEAFF
TGTGCCAGCAGCCCCCTTTTTGGGGGCCAGAACACTGAAGCTTTCTTT
>12|-|TRBV24-1|-|TRBJ2-7
CATSSDGYEQYF
TGTGCCACCTCTAGTGACGGCTACGAGCAGTACTTC
>14|TRBD1|TRBV19|-|TRBJ1-2
CASSQQGTNYGYTF
TGTGCCAGTAGTCAACAGGGGACGAACTATGGCTACACCTTC
>18|-|TRBV21-1|-|TRBJ1-5
CASSNRDRGPLSNQPQHF
TGTGCCAGCAGCAACCGGGACAGGGGGCCTTTGAGCAATCAGCCCCAGCATTTT
>13|-|TRBV7-9|-|TRBJ1-2
CASSLARGNGYTF
TGTGCCAGCAGCTTAGCGCGAGGCAATGGCTACACCTTC
>14|-|TRBV12-3/TRBV12-4|-|TRBJ1-3
CASRPRGTGNTIYF
TGTGCCAGCAGGCCGAGGGGGACTGGAAACACCATATATTTT
>14|-|TRBV7-2|-|TRBJ1-2
CASSLGTELYGYTF
TGTGCCAGCAGCTTAGGGACAGAGCTCTATGGCTACACCTTC
>15|-|TRBV28|-|TRBJ2-7
CASSSKSAGSFEQCF
TGTGCCAGCAGCTCGAAATCGGCGGGATCGTTTGAGCAGTGCTTC
>13|TRBD1|TRBV6-1|-|TRBJ2-7
CASRDRGSYEQYF
TGTGCCAGCAGGGACAGGGGCTCCTACGAGCAGTACTTC
>12|-|TRBV24-1|-|TRBJ1-2
CATSSDRSGYTF
TGTGCCACCAGTTCAGACAGGTCCGGCTACACCTTC
>19|TRBD2|TRBV10-2|-|TRBJ2-1
CASSEIRGTSGRMRNEQFF
TGCGCCAGCAGTGAGATCAGGGGGACTAGCGGGAGGATGAGAAATGAGCAGTTCTTC
>14|-|TRBV27|-|TRBJ2-7
CASRREKGAYEQYF
TGTGCCAGCAGACGGGAAAAGGGAGCCTACGAGCAGTACTTC
>15|-|TRBV7-2|-|TRBJ1-2
CASSRPTSQSYGYTF
TGTGCCAGCAGCCGACCCACGAGTCAAAGCTATGGCTACACCTTC
>13|TRBD1|TRBV11-2|-|TRBJ2-7
CASIGTGRYEQYF
TGTGCCAGCATCGGGACAGGGCGATACGAGCAGTACTTC
>19|-|TRBV7-9|medium-sized|TRBJ2-4
CASSPHRGSGRGAKNIQYF
TGTGCCAGCAGCCCCCACCGTGGTTCAGGGCGTGGGGCCAAAAACATTCAGTACTTC
>14|-|TRBV10-3|-|TRBJ2-2
CATRDFANTGELFF
TGTGCCACTCGGGACTTCGCGAACACCGGGGAGCTGTTTTTT
>13|-|TRBV30|once|TRBJ1-6
CAWSMSGYSPLHF
TGTGCCTGGAGTATGTCAGGGTATTCACCCCTCCACTTT
>16|TRBD2|TRBV20-1|-|TRBJ2-1
CSARVQGLAGGGEQFF
TGCAGTGCTAGAGTCCAGGGACTAGCGGGAGGGGGAGAGCAGTTCTTC
>13|-|TRBV6-5|-|TRBJ2-6
CASSYSGANVLTF
TGTGCCAGCAGTTACTCGGGGGCCAACGTCCTGACTTTC